Listed below are T cell receptor beta chains from one sample, sequenced in a study of early T cells in non-severe SARS-CoV-2 infection. A single record per CDR3 protein comes from TCRdb applying MiXCR to the 5' RACE reads. Counted here are about 61,000 distinct CDR3 sequences, more than 10% occurring once; the ten biggest clones make up around 1.8%. The sequenced sample was whole blood. These receptors were collected from an adult who was a healthcare worker with PCR-confirmed SARS-CoV-2 infection or an uninfected control (not recorded which). CDR3s include the opening cysteine and the closing phenylalanine or tryptophan. The order of the fields is clone size, V gene, D gene, J gene, CDR3 protein, CDR3 DNA. D genes are given only for firm matches. Not every row has a clone size; where given, it reads once, few, many or a size class.

clone_size: few
v_call: TRBV5-4
d_call: NA
j_call: TRBJ2-1
cdr3_aa: CASSLGVVGKNVQFF
cdr3_nt: TGTGCCAGCAGCTTGGGGGTAGTTGGTAAGAATGTGCAGTTCTTC

clone_size: NA
v_call: TRBV29-1
d_call: NA
j_call: TRBJ2-5
cdr3_aa: CSGGRGETQYF
cdr3_nt: TGCAGCGGCGGCCGGGGGGAGACCCAGTACTTC

clone_size: NA
v_call: TRBV11-2
d_call: TRBD1
j_call: TRBJ1-4
cdr3_aa: CASMGTGGGKLFF
cdr3_nt: TGTGCCAGTATGGGGACAGGCGGGGGAAAACTGTTTTTT

clone_size: few
v_call: TRBV12-3/TRBV12-4
d_call: NA
j_call: TRBJ1-6
cdr3_aa: CASRALNSPLHF
cdr3_nt: TGTGCCAGCAGGGCCTTAAATTCACCCCTCCACTTT

clone_size: few
v_call: TRBV7-7
d_call: TRBD2
j_call: TRBJ2-3
cdr3_aa: CASSRGLAAKDTQYF
cdr3_nt: TGTGCTAGCAGCCGAGGACTAGCGGCGAAAGATACGCAGTATTTT

clone_size: NA
v_call: TRBV7-2
d_call: NA
j_call: TRBJ1-4
cdr3_aa: CASSADVGKLFF
cdr3_nt: TGTGCCAGCAGCGCCGACGTTGGAAAACTGTTTTTT

clone_size: NA
v_call: TRBV5-6
d_call: NA
j_call: TRBJ1-6
cdr3_aa: CASSLLRGNSPLHF
cdr3_nt: TGTGCCAGCAGCTTGCTTCGGGGTAATTCACCCCTCCACTTT

clone_size: medium-sized
v_call: TRBV10-3
d_call: NA
j_call: TRBJ1-3
cdr3_aa: CAIRADAYGNTIYF
cdr3_nt: TGTGCCATCAGAGCGGACGCCTATGGAAACACCATATATTTT

clone_size: many
v_call: TRBV7-2
d_call: NA
j_call: TRBJ2-3
cdr3_aa: CASSLANTDTQYF
cdr3_nt: TGTGCCAGCAGCTTAGCCAATACAGATACGCAGTATTTT

clone_size: many
v_call: TRBV7-7
d_call: TRBD2
j_call: TRBJ2-5
cdr3_aa: CASSFSSGGGETQYF
cdr3_nt: TGTGCTAGCAGCTTCTCCAGCGGGGGAGGAGAGACCCAGTACTTC

clone_size: many
v_call: TRBV30
d_call: NA
j_call: TRBJ1-5
cdr3_aa: CAWNPPSRGGNQPQHF
cdr3_nt: TGTGCCTGGAATCCTCCTTCGCGGGGGGGAAATCAGCCCCAGCATTTT

clone_size: few
v_call: TRBV7-6
d_call: NA
j_call: TRBJ2-7
cdr3_aa: CASSPGRTTYEQYF
cdr3_nt: TGTGCCAGCAGCCCGGGACGGACAACCTACGAGCAGTACTTC

clone_size: NA
v_call: TRBV7-2
d_call: NA
j_call: TRBJ2-7
cdr3_aa: CASSPRDHSYEQYF
cdr3_nt: TGTGCCAGCAGCCCCCGGGACCACTCCTACGAGCAGTACTTC

clone_size: many
v_call: TRBV11-2
d_call: TRBD2
j_call: TRBJ2-3
cdr3_aa: CASSRLAGGLVGTDTQYF
cdr3_nt: TGTGCCAGCAGTAGACTAGCGGGGGGCTTAGTGGGCACAGATACGCAGTATTTT

clone_size: few
v_call: TRBV7-9
d_call: NA
j_call: TRBJ1-6
cdr3_aa: CASSFLGGDNSPLHF
cdr3_nt: TGTGCCAGCAGCTTCCTGGGGGGTGATAATTCACCCCTCCACTTT

clone_size: many
v_call: TRBV3-1
d_call: TRBD1
j_call: TRBJ2-3
cdr3_aa: CASSRTGAGTDTQYF
cdr3_nt: TGTGCCAGCAGCCGGACAGGGGCTGGCACAGATACGCAGTATTTT

clone_size: many
v_call: TRBV29-1
d_call: NA
j_call: TRBJ2-1
cdr3_aa: CSVAFGGGPNEQFF
cdr3_nt: TGCAGCGTTGCGTTTGGGGGGGGGCCGAATGAGCAGTTCTTC

clone_size: many
v_call: TRBV20-1
d_call: NA
j_call: TRBJ2-7
cdr3_aa: CSARDRPYFEQYF
cdr3_nt: TGCAGTGCTAGAGACAGACCGTACTTCGAGCAGTACTTC

clone_size: many
v_call: TRBV6-5
d_call: NA
j_call: TRBJ1-1
cdr3_aa: CASSRPLPNTEAFF
cdr3_nt: TGTGCCAGCAGCCGACCCCTCCCGAACACTGAAGCTTTCTTT

clone_size: NA
v_call: TRBV20-1
d_call: NA
j_call: TRBJ1-4
cdr3_aa: CSAPRQGSYATNEKLFF
cdr3_nt: TGCAGTGCCCCCCGGCAGGGGTCCTACGCAACTAATGAAAAACTGTTTTTT

clone_size: many
v_call: TRBV6-4
d_call: TRBD2
j_call: TRBJ2-1
cdr3_aa: CASSVLAGYYNEQFF
cdr3_nt: TGTGCCAGCAGTGTCCTAGCGGGTTACTACAATGAGCAGTTCTTC

clone_size: NA
v_call: TRBV5-1
d_call: NA
j_call: TRBJ2-5
cdr3_aa: CASSYSGGAGETQYF
cdr3_nt: TGCGCCAGCAGCTATAGCGGAGGCGCGGGGGAGACCCAGTACTTC

clone_size: few
v_call: TRBV6-6
d_call: NA
j_call: TRBJ1-6
cdr3_aa: CASSGWDAQNSPLHF
cdr3_nt: TGTGCCAGCAGTGGCTGGGACGCTCAAAATTCACCCCTCCACTTT

clone_size: many
v_call: TRBV7-3
d_call: TRBD1
j_call: TRBJ1-1
cdr3_aa: CASSRTRDSITEAFF
cdr3_nt: TGTGCCAGCAGTCGGACCCGGGACAGCATCACTGAAGCTTTCTTT

clone_size: many
v_call: TRBV9
d_call: NA
j_call: TRBJ1-1
cdr3_aa: CASRRGANGDEAFF
cdr3_nt: TGTGCCAGCCGGCGGGGTGCAAACGGCGATGAAGCTTTCTTT

clone_size: few
v_call: TRBV6-2/TRBV6-3
d_call: TRBD2
j_call: TRBJ2-5
cdr3_aa: CASTPHGLAGAETQYF
cdr3_nt: TGTGCCAGCACTCCACACGGACTAGCGGGGGCAGAGACCCAGTACTTC

clone_size: few
v_call: TRBV28
d_call: TRBD2
j_call: TRBJ2-2
cdr3_aa: CASSKTSGGLIVGELFF
cdr3_nt: TGTGCCAGCAGCAAGACTAGCGGGGGCCTAATAGTCGGGGAGCTGTTTTTT

clone_size: NA
v_call: TRBV6-1
d_call: NA
j_call: TRBJ2-3
cdr3_aa: CASSEIDSTDTQYF
cdr3_nt: TGTGCCAGCAGTGAGATCGATAGCACAGATACGCAGTATTTT

clone_size: NA
v_call: TRBV6-6
d_call: NA
j_call: TRBJ1-6
cdr3_aa: CASSQAGNNSPLHF
cdr3_nt: TGTGCCAGCAGTCAAGCAGGGAATAATTCACCCCTCCACTTT

clone_size: NA
v_call: TRBV27
d_call: NA
j_call: TRBJ1-2
cdr3_aa: CASSLLVGSHGYTF
cdr3_nt: TGTGCCAGCAGTTTATTGGTCGGCAGCCATGGCTACACCTTC

clone_size: many
v_call: TRBV7-3
d_call: TRBD2
j_call: TRBJ2-5
cdr3_aa: CASSLSALAGTQYF
cdr3_nt: TGTGCCAGCAGCTTAAGTGCGTTAGCGGGGACCCAGTACTTC

clone_size: many
v_call: TRBV7-3
d_call: NA
j_call: TRBJ1-4
cdr3_aa: CASSLTTSSKLFF
cdr3_nt: TGTGCCAGCAGCTTAACTACTAGCTCGAAACTGTTTTTT

clone_size: many
v_call: TRBV7-3
d_call: TRBD2
j_call: TRBJ2-1
cdr3_aa: CASSNPGLAENEQFF
cdr3_nt: TGTGCCAGCAGCAACCCGGGACTAGCGGAGAATGAGCAGTTCTTC

clone_size: many
v_call: TRBV25-1
d_call: NA
j_call: TRBJ2-7
cdr3_aa: CASNGGTEQYF
cdr3_nt: TGTGCCAGCAACGGGGGAACCGAGCAGTACTTC

clone_size: many
v_call: TRBV10-3
d_call: TRBD1
j_call: TRBJ2-5
cdr3_aa: CATRDRGPQETQYF
cdr3_nt: TGTGCCACCCGGGACAGGGGGCCCCAAGAGACCCAGTACTTC

clone_size: once
v_call: TRBV4-3
d_call: NA
j_call: TRBJ1-2
cdr3_aa: CASSQDRGTGSFWDGYTF
cdr3_nt: TGCGCCAGCAGCCAAGATCGCGGGACGGGATCGTTCTGGGATGGCTACACCTTC

clone_size: few
v_call: TRBV19
d_call: TRBD1
j_call: TRBJ2-2
cdr3_aa: CASTGRDRNTGELFF
cdr3_nt: TGTGCCAGTACCGGTCGGGACAGAAACACCGGGGAGCTGTTTTTT

clone_size: few
v_call: TRBV20-1
d_call: NA
j_call: TRBJ2-3
cdr3_aa: CSARDAVQTSTQYF
cdr3_nt: TGCAGTGCTAGAGATGCCGTACAGACTAGTACGCAGTATTTT

clone_size: few
v_call: TRBV18
d_call: TRBD1
j_call: TRBJ1-2
cdr3_aa: CASSVQGQVPTYGYTF
cdr3_nt: TGTGCCAGCTCAGTCCAGGGACAGGTTCCTACTTATGGCTACACCTTC

clone_size: NA
v_call: TRBV12-3/TRBV12-4
d_call: NA
j_call: TRBJ2-3
cdr3_aa: CASSFTRQDFTDTQYF
cdr3_nt: TGTGCCAGCAGTTTCACCCGACAGGATTTCACAGATACGCAGTATTTT

clone_size: many
v_call: TRBV19
d_call: NA
j_call: TRBJ2-3
cdr3_aa: CASSIWGDTQYF
cdr3_nt: TGTGCCAGTAGTATCTGGGGAGATACGCAGTATTTT

clone_size: many
v_call: TRBV5-1
d_call: NA
j_call: TRBJ2-1
cdr3_aa: CASRPDRSDNEQFF
cdr3_nt: TGCGCCAGCAGACCAGACAGGTCGGACAATGAGCAGTTCTTC

clone_size: NA
v_call: TRBV28
d_call: NA
j_call: TRBJ1-2
cdr3_aa: CASSLKPRQGYTF
cdr3_nt: TGTGCCAGCAGTTTAAAACCCAGGCAGGGCTACACCTTC

clone_size: many
v_call: TRBV7-8
d_call: TRBD1
j_call: TRBJ2-7
cdr3_aa: CASSSGRTGGTYEQYF
cdr3_nt: TGTGCCAGCAGCTCGGGTCGGACAGGGGGTACCTACGAGCAGTACTTC

clone_size: few
v_call: TRBV7-6
d_call: NA
j_call: TRBJ2-2
cdr3_aa: CASSFRRAGGGELFF
cdr3_nt: TGTGCCAGCAGCTTCCGACGGGCAGGTGGCGGGGAGCTGTTTTTT

clone_size: many
v_call: TRBV12-3/TRBV12-4
d_call: NA
j_call: TRBJ1-1
cdr3_aa: CASIGRALTEAFF
cdr3_nt: TGTGCCAGCATCGGCAGGGCCCTCACTGAAGCTTTCTTT

clone_size: few
v_call: TRBV7-9
d_call: NA
j_call: TRBJ2-7
cdr3_aa: CASSPGTPRVEQYF
cdr3_nt: TGTGCCAGCAGCCCCGGGACCCCACGAGTGGAGCAGTACTTC

clone_size: many
v_call: TRBV27
d_call: NA
j_call: TRBJ2-1
cdr3_aa: CASSLRSGRNEQFF
cdr3_nt: TGTGCCAGCAGTTTAAGGTCGGGCCGGAATGAGCAGTTCTTC

clone_size: many
v_call: TRBV10-3
d_call: NA
j_call: TRBJ2-5
cdr3_aa: CAIREAVQETQYF
cdr3_nt: TGTGCCATCAGGGAAGCGGTCCAAGAGACCCAGTACTTC

clone_size: NA
v_call: TRBV7-9
d_call: NA
j_call: TRBJ1-4
cdr3_aa: CASSLGPRDEKLFF
cdr3_nt: TGTGCCAGTTCCCTGGGACCTCGGGACGAAAAGCTGTTTTTT

clone_size: few
v_call: TRBV11-2
d_call: TRBD2
j_call: TRBJ2-3
cdr3_aa: CASSSRLATDTQYF
cdr3_nt: TGTGCCAGCAGCTCTCGACTAGCGACAGATACGCAGTATTTT

clone_size: NA
v_call: TRBV7-2
d_call: TRBD2
j_call: TRBJ2-3
cdr3_aa: CASSAREIAGGGDTQYF
cdr3_nt: TGTGCCAGCAGCGCGAGAGAAATAGCGGGGGGCGGAGATACGCAGTATTTT